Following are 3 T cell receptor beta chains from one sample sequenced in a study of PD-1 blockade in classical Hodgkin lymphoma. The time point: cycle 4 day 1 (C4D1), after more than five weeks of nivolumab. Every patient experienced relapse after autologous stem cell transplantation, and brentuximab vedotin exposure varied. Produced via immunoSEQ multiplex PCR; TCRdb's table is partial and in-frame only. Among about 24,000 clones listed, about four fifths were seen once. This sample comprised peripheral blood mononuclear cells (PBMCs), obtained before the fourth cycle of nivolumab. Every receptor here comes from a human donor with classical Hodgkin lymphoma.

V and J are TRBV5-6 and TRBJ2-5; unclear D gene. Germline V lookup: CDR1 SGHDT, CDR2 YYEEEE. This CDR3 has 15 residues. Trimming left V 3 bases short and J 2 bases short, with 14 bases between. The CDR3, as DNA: TGTGCCAGCAGCTCCGACACCGACATGCAAGAGACCCAGTACTTC. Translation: CASSSDTDMQETQYF.

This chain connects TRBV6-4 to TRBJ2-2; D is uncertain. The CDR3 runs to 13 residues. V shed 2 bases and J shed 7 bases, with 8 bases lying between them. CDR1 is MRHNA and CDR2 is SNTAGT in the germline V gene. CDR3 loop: CASSDVGFGELFF. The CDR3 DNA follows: TGTGCCAGCAGTGACGTGGGGTTCGGGGAGCTGTTTTTT.

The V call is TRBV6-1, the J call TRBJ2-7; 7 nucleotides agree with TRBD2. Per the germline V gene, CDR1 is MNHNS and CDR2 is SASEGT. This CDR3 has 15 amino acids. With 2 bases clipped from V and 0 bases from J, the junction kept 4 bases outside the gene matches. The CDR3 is CASSESASGSYEQYF. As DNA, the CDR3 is TGTGCCAGCAGTGAATCTGCTAGCGGCTCCTACGAGCAGTACTTC.